The clone carrying this TCR beta chain was observed a few times. Its specificity is unknown. The junction departs from the called germline gene at one end, perhaps through a read error. The source of the sample is a study of PD-L1 blockade in urothelial cancer. Study-level information: Blood samples had a median of approximately 150,000 T cells. Study results and limitations: Stronger expansion of tumor-associated clones in blood at 3 weeks distinguished durable-benefit patients.

Some clones are missing from TCRdb's copy, which holds only in-frame ones; the method was immunoSEQ multiplex PCR. The data hold more than 45,000 clones, with around 80% observed a single time. Patients yielded 1 to 8 samples each, pretreatment and on-treatment. Germline values: CDR1 SSHAT, CDR2 FNYEAQ (reference sequence). CDR3 length: 13 residues. Sequenced material: PBMCs, taken around atezolizumab (anti-PD-L1) treatment. This TCR was sampled from a man aged 70 or older with urothelial cancer. The chain joins TRBV7-7 to TRBJ2-1; TRBD2 might be the D (5 bases). In nucleotides, the CDR3 is TGTGCTAGCAGCTTAACTAGGATGAATGAGCAGTTCTTC. It is translated as CASSLTRMNEQFF.